The rows below give T cell receptor beta chains drawn from one sample of a study of blood T cell repertoires in COVID-19. This table comes from immunoSEQ multiplex PCR, and its TCRdb copy is limited to in-frame clones, with some not included. The table has approximately 290,000 clones, about 85% seen once. The specimen sequenced was peripheral blood. The receptors were sampled from a human donor with COVID-19, enrolled during active disease. The donor label of this sample is uncertain. Both conserved end residues are part of each CDR3. The D gene is left open where the match is weak. Not every row has a clone size; where given, it reads once, few, many or a size class.

NA TRBJ1-3 TRBV6-5 NA TGTGCCAGCAGATCACAGGGCTCTGGAAACACCATATATTTT CASRSQGSGNTIYF
TRBD1 TRBJ2-7 TRBV19 NA TGTGCCAGTAGTGGACAGGGAACCTACGAGCAGTACTTC CASSGQGTYEQYF
NA TRBJ2-5 TRBV21-1 NA TGTGCCAGCAGCAATGAGGGGACAGGGGACCAAGAGACCCAGTACTTC CASSNEGTGDQETQYF
NA TRBJ2-1 TRBV5-6 NA TGTGCCAGCAGCTTGGAAGGCGGGACGTTCTACAATGAGCAGTTCTTC CASSLEGGTFYNEQFF
TRBD2 TRBJ2-1 TRBV2 NA TGTGCCAGCAGTGAATTGAGCGGGAGGGCCAACAATGAGCAGTTCTTC CASSELSGRANNEQFF
TRBD2 TRBJ2-1 TRBV7-2 NA TGTGCCAGCAGCCTGGCGACTAGCGGGCTTGGCTCCTACAATGAGCAGTTCTTC CASSLATSGLGSYNEQFF
NA TRBJ1-5 TRBV28 NA TGTGCCAGCAGTTTACACCCGGGACAGCCCCAGCATTTT CASSLHPGQPQHF
TRBD1 TRBJ1-1 TRBV19 NA TGTGCCAGTAATCGGGGGGCAGGGGGCGCGTCTGAAGCTTTCTTT CASNRGAGGASEAFF
TRBD2 TRBJ2-7 TRBV6-5 NA TGTGCCAGCAGTTACTCGATGACCGGGAGGGCGAACGAGCAGTACTTC CASSYSMTGRANEQYF
NA TRBJ2-2 TRBV11-2 NA TGTGCCAGCAGCTTGGGAGTCCTCACCGGGGAGCTGTTTTTT CASSLGVLTGELFF
TRBD1 TRBJ2-5 TRBV28 NA TGTGCCAGCAGTTACGACAGGGCCCAAGAGACCCAGTACTTC CASSYDRAQETQYF
TRBD2 TRBJ2-3 TRBV7-2 NA TGTGCCAGCAGCCCCCGGGGGGTAGCGGGAGCGGCAGATACGCAGTATTTT CASSPRGVAGAADTQYF
TRBD1 TRBJ2-7 TRBV2 NA TGTGCCAGCAACCGGGACAGAACCTACGAGCAGTACTTC CASNRDRTYEQYF
TRBD2 TRBJ2-3 TRBV7-8 NA TGTGCCAGCAGCCCCCGTATGGGGAGCGGGACTAGCACAGATACGCAGTATTTT CASSPRMGSGTSTDTQYF
NA TRBJ2-2 TRBV5-1 NA TGCGCCAGCAGCTTCGGAACCAACAGGGCGGGCACCGGGGAGCTGTTTTTT CASSFGTNRAGTGELFF
NA TRBJ2-3 TRBV7-9 NA TGTGCCAGCAGCCCTACAGGAAGCACAGATACGCAGTATTTT CASSPTGSTDTQYF
NA TRBJ1-3 TRBV6-2/TRBV6-3 once TGTGCCAGCAGTTACGGGGAGTATGGGGGGGGTGGAAACACCATATATTTT CASSYGEYGGGGNTIYF
NA TRBJ1-2 TRBV28 NA TGTGCCAGCGCGGGGGGCGTTAGCTATGGCTACACCTTC CASAGGVSYGYTF
TRBD1 TRBJ2-5 TRBV2 NA TGTGCCAGCCTCTTTGCGACAGGGGGCACCCAAGAGACCCAGTACTTC CASLFATGGTQETQYF
TRBD1 TRBJ2-5 TRBV10-3 NA TGTGCCATCCGGGACAGGGGACCTCAAGAGACCCAGTACTTC CAIRDRGPQETQYF
NA TRBJ1-2 TRBV5-6 NA TGTGCCAGCAGCTTGGTTAAGAGGAGGACCTATGGCTACACCTTC CASSLVKRRTYGYTF
TRBD2 TRBJ2-2 TRBV9 NA TGTGCCAGCAGCGTAGCCCTAGCGGGAGTGGGTGGCAACACCGGGGAGCTGTTTTTT CASSVALAGVGGNTGELFF
TRBD1 TRBJ1-5 TRBV2 NA TGTGCCAGCAGTTTTCAGGGGGGAGGCAATCAGCCCCAGCATTTT CASSFQGGGNQPQHF
NA TRBJ2-2 TRBV6-5 few TGTGCCAGCCTCCAAGACCTAGGAAGCTCCGGGGAGCTGTTTTTT CASLQDLGSSGELFF
NA TRBJ1-2 TRBV18 NA TGTGCCAGCTCACCACAAGAATTTGGCAGGATTTACTATGGCTACACCTTC CASSPQEFGRIYYGYTF
TRBD1 TRBJ1-2 TRBV25-1 NA TGTGCCAGCAGTGAAGCCTCGGGACAGCCATATGGCTACACCTTC CASSEASGQPYGYTF
TRBD1 TRBJ1-2 TRBV5-1 NA TGCGCCAGCAGCTTAACCCTCGGACAGGGGATGGATGGCTACACCTTC CASSLTLGQGMDGYTF
TRBD2 TRBJ2-2 TRBV5-1 NA TGCGCCAGCAGCTTGGCCCCAGCGGGAGGTGCGAACACCGGGGAGCTGTTTTTT CASSLAPAGGANTGELFF
TRBD2 TRBJ2-7 TRBV4-2 NA TGTGCCAGCAGCCAAGATGGGCTAGCGGGAGGCCGCGAGCAGTACTTC CASSQDGLAGGREQYF
TRBD1 TRBJ1-3 TRBV9 once TGTGCCAGCAGCGTCCGACAGGGTGGTCCTGGAAACACCATATATTTT CASSVRQGGPGNTIYF
NA TRBJ2-5 TRBV5-1 NA TGCGCCAGCAGCTTCACTGAGACCCAGTACTTC CASSFTETQYF
TRBD2 TRBJ2-7 TRBV18 NA TGTGCCAGCTCAGAAACTAGCGGGAGGGCCCACGAGCAGTACTTC CASSETSGRAHEQYF
TRBD1 TRBJ1-1 TRBV10-3 NA TGTGCCATCAGACAATCTGACAGGGGAAACACTGAAGCTTTCTTT CAIRQSDRGNTEAFF
NA TRBJ2-1 TRBV27 NA TGTGCCAGCAGTTTATGGTCTAGTTATCCCCATGAGCAGTTCTTC CASSLWSSYPHEQFF
TRBD2 TRBJ2-5 TRBV11-1 NA TGTGCCAGCAGCTTAGAGGTGACTAGCGGAGAGACCCAGTACTTC CASSLEVTSGETQYF
NA TRBJ1-1 TRBV5-1 NA TGCGCCAGCAGCTTGGCTCCGGACACTGAAGCTTTCTTT CASSLAPDTEAFF